This is a list of T cell receptor beta chains from one sample in a study of T cell repertoires in cytomegalovirus infection. TCRdb re-called the reads through MiXCR, storing one row per CDR3 protein. Seen here are a few hundred thousand distinct CDR3 sequences, about 28% observed once, and the top ten hold 15% to 25%. Their recognized antigens are unknown. The source material was cultured PBMCs, sampled from culture after CMV antigen stimulation. The receptor source for this set is a human donor in good health (CMV status not recorded). Some clones in this sample may be carry-over from other donors' samples. CDR3s include the opening cysteine and the closing phenylalanine or tryptophan. A D gene is named only where the DNA matches it firmly. Size values are once, few and many counts, or a class for expanded clones, and some rows have none.

>TRBV20-1|-|TRBJ2-3|-
TGCAGTGCTAGAGAGACAAGAGATACGCAGTATTTT
CSARETRDTQYF
>TRBV28|TRBD1|TRBJ2-5|few
TGTGCCAGCAGTTTGGGATTGACAGGGGGCTCGGAGACCCAGTACTTC
CASSLGLTGGSETQYF
>TRBV12-3/TRBV12-4|-|TRBJ1-1|-
TGTGCCAGCAGTCGGGCGACAGGTACGAACACTGAAGCTTTCTTT
CASSRATGTNTEAFF
>TRBV7-7|-|TRBJ2-2|-
TGTGCCAGCAGCCCCGCTGGGGGGGAGCTGTTTTTT
CASSPAGGELFF
>TRBV12-3/TRBV12-4|TRBD1|TRBJ1-5|-
TGTGCCAGCAGATGGGACAGAAATCAGCCCCAGCATTTT
CASRWDRNQPQHF
>TRBV28|TRBD1|TRBJ1-1|few
TGTGCCAGCAGGTACAGGGGGACTGAAGCTTTCTTT
CASRYRGTEAFF
>TRBV24-1|TRBD1|TRBJ2-3|many
TGTGCCACCAGTGATTTGCCGACAGGGGAGCAGTATTTT
CATSDLPTGEQYF
>TRBV27|-|TRBJ2-7|-
TGTGCCAGCAGTTTTTCGGCAGGGGAGTGGGACTACGAGCAGTACTTC
CASSFSAGEWDYEQYF
>TRBV6-1|TRBD2|TRBJ2-7|-
TGTGCCAGCAATACAAGGCCGGGAGGGCCCCCCTACGAGCAGTACTTC
CASNTRPGGPPYEQYF
>TRBV19|-|TRBJ2-2|few
TGTGCCAGTAGTCCCTTTGGGGATCCCGGGGAGCTGTTTTTT
CASSPFGDPGELFF
>TRBV4-2|TRBD2|TRBJ2-5|few
TGTGCCAGCAGCCAAGGGACTAGCGGCCAAGAGACCCAGTACTTC
CASSQGTSGQETQYF
>TRBV20-1|-|TRBJ2-3|few
TGCAGTGCTAGAGTTAGGAGCGGGACAGATACGCAGTATTTT
CSARVRSGTDTQYF
>TRBV12-3/TRBV12-4|-|TRBJ2-2|few
TGTGCCAGCAGACGACCTGCCGGGGAGCTGTTTTTT
CASRRPAGELFF
>TRBV5-1|TRBD2|TRBJ2-7|-
TGCGCCAGCAGCTTGAATTCGCGGCGGGAGGAGCAGTACTTC
CASSLNSRREEQYF
>TRBV20-1|TRBD1|TRBJ1-2|-
TGCAGTGCTAGAGAGACAGGGGGTAACTATGGCTACACCTTC
CSARETGGNYGYTF
>TRBV2|-|TRBJ2-3|many
TGTGCCAGAAGTAGGGGCCCAGATACGCAGTATTTT
CARSRGPDTQYF
>TRBV7-2|-|TRBJ2-1|many
TGTGCCAGCAGCTTAGAATTCCCTAGCCCGTACAATGAGCAGTTCTTC
CASSLEFPSPYNEQFF
>TRBV7-2|-|TRBJ1-5|many
TGTGCCAGCAGCTCAGGGCCGTATCAGCCCCAGCATTTT
CASSSGPYQPQHF
>TRBV6-1|-|TRBJ1-5|-
TGTGCCAGCTTTGGCCAGGGGTCGAGCAATAGCAATCAGCCCCAGCATTTT
CASFGQGSSNSNQPQHF
>TRBV7-8|TRBD2|TRBJ2-5|few
TGTGCCAGCAGCGCCAGCACCGGCGGGGGGGGGGAGACCCAGTACTTC
CASSASTGGGGETQYF
>TRBV18|-|TRBJ2-3|-
TGTAGGTCATCCTCGGACCGAACAACACAGGGATTAGATACGCAGTATTTT
CRSSSDRTTQGLDTQYF
>TRBV6-5|TRBD2|TRBJ2-2|-
TGTGCCAGCAGTTACTCGGGGACTAGAGGGGTATTGGCCGGGGAGCTGTTTTTT
CASSYSGTRGVLAGELFF